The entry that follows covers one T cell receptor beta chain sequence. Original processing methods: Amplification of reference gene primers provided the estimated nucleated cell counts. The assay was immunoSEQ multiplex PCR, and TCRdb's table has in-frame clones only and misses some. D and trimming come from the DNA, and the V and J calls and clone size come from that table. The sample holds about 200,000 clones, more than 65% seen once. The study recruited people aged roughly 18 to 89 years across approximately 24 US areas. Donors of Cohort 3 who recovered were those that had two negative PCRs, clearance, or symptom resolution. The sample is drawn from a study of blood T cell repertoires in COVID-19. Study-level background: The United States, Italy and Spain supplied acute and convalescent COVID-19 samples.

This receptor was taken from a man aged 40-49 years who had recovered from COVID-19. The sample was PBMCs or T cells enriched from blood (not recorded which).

This chain's CDR3 is CASSQVGSLGGYTF. CDR3 nucleotide sequence: TGCGCCAGCAGCCAAGTCGGATCTCTAGGCGGCTACACCTTC. The chain carries TRBV4-1 and TRBJ1-2; no clear D gene. Germline values: CDR1 MGHRA, CDR2 YSYEKL. The V end was cut by 1 base, the J end by 8 bases, with 14 bases between. The CDR3 totals 14 residues.